Below, 2 T cell receptor beta chains from the same sample are listed, as sequenced in a study of T cell changes during pregnancy in multiple sclerosis. Data came from immunoSEQ multiplex PCR; TCRdb stores just in-frame clones and leaves some out. Seen here are approximately 84,000 clones, 94% observed once, and the top ten hold approximately 2.4%. This sample comprised peripheral blood, obtained in the third trimester of pregnancy. The receptors stem from a female donor with multiple sclerosis, enrolled in a pregnancy study.

This chain uses TRBV7-9 with TRBJ2-7, with a tentative D call TRBD1 (6 bases). In germline, CDR1 is SEHNR, CDR2 FQNEAQ (reference sequence). The CDR3 runs to 15 residues. Trimming shortened V by 5 bases and J by 2 bases, and 16 bases separated the two germline ends. This chain's CDR3 is CASSLPGAATYEQYF. The CDR3 DNA reads as TGTGCCAGCAGCCTGCCAGGGGCCGCAACCTACGAGCAGTACTTC.

The CDR3 DNA sequence: TGTGCCAGTAGTTTCAGGCAGGGTTCTGGGGCCAACGTCCTGACTTTC. This encodes CASSFRQGSGANVLTF. The V call is TRBV19, the J call TRBJ2-6; possibly TRBD1 for D (5 bases). The CDR3 consists of 16 residues. Germline V CDR1 and CDR2: LNHDA, SQIVND (reference sequence). The V end lost 5 bases, the J end lost 1 base, and 12 bases lay between the germline ends.